Here is one T cell receptor beta chain with its context. The entry originates in a study of monozygotic twins with inflammatory bowel disease. TCRdb re-called the 5' RACE reads and catalogs CDR3 proteins one per entry, DNA excluded. The clone table shows 200,000 to 250,000 distinct CDR3 sequences, with the ten largest holding about 8%. Without any T cell sorting, total RNA was isolated from whole blood. Sequenced material: blood. This sequence was found in a human donor with ulcerative colitis or Crohn's disease, or a healthy co-twin of an affected twin (not recorded which).

The CDR3 loop is CASSYRAGRTDTQYF. J is TRBJ2-3 and V is TRBV6-5; as DNA is missing, the TRBD2 call by TCRdb cannot be tested. The CDR3 extends over 15 amino acids. Per germline, CDR1 MNHEY and CDR2 SVGAGI.